The clone carrying this TCR beta chain appeared a few times. Its target is unknown. Arm-PCR with iRepertoire HTBI primers amplified the CDR3 regions for these TCR beta libraries. As processed by the authors: The study identified about 60 TRBV and about 14 TRBJ segments across samples. TCRdb reanalysed the multiplex PCR reads using MiXCR and keeps one entry per CDR3 protein. What appears here as the V and J calls and clone size reflects TCRdb's work, not the paper's. The sample carries about 620,000 distinct CDR3 sequences, roughly 15% recorded once. The data derive from a study of regulatory T cells in long-lasting Graves disease. Overall study findings and caveats: Persistent cases of Graves' showed reduced TCR diversity relative to newly diagnosed patients. Small sample size may have lowered accuracy.

The CDR3 is made up of 14 amino acids. The V gene's germline CDR1 is SGHRS and CDR2 YFSETQ. V shed 5 bases and J 10 bases; nucleotides not matched to a gene: 11. Time point: newly diagnosed GD, antithyroid drugs for less than 3 months. Preparation of the TCR library used RNA extracted from PBMCs. These sequences were also reported in another study, on T cells in Graves' hyperthyroidism and ophthalmopathy. That paper adds: Most thyroid clonotypes that were expanded above 0.001 also turned up in blood.

The chain carries TRBV5-1 and TRBJ2-1, with TRBD1 identical over 8 bases. Material: peripheral blood mononuclear cells (PBMCs), obtained at new diagnosis, from a patient treated with antithyroid drugs. The source is a woman aged 25-40 years with Graves disease. DNA of the CDR3: TGCGCCAGCAGTTTTGGGACAGGTGTAGGGGAGCAGTTCTTC. Translating gives CASSFGTGVGEQFF.